The 32 T cell receptor beta chains reported below all come from one sample, sequenced in a study of CD8+ T cells in alopecia areata. Treatment specified: oral pan-JAK inhibitor, 5-10 mg twice daily. Following extraction, RNA underwent reverse transcription to cDNA, which served as the sequencing template. The assay was immunoSEQ multiplex PCR, and TCRdb's table has in-frame clones only and misses some. The sample includes approximately 100,000 clones, 50% to 60% seen only once; the top ten take 15% to 20%. The starting material was CD8+ T cells sorted from blood, obtained between weeks 55 and 65, from a patient treated with tofacitinib. These TCRs come from a human donor with alopecia areata.

This clone was seen a handful of times. The DNA for the CDR3 is TGTGCCAGCAGCTTGAGCGGAGGGATCGGAAACATTCAGTACTTC. This gives the protein CASSLSGGIGNIQYF. The J gene is TRBJ2-4, the V gene TRBV5-6; tentatively, D is TRBD2 (6 bases). With 1 base removed from V and 6 bases from J, the gap between germline ends came to 14 bases. CDR1 is SGHDT, CDR2 YYEEEE, per germline. The CDR3 length is 15 residues.

The gene calls are TRBV29-1 and TRBJ1-1, with TRBD1 matching 7 bases. CDR1 and CDR2 (germline): SQVTM, ANQGSEA. The length of the CDR3 is 13 residues. The trim removed 4 bases at V and 5 bases at J, leaving 7 bases unmatched. CDR3 coding DNA: TGCAGCGTTGTTTCCGGCAGGGGGACTGAAGCTTTCTTT. Residues: CSVVSGRGTEAFF.

The rearrangement uses TRBV4-1 and TRBJ2-5; tentative D call: TRBD2 (5 bases). The CDR3 has 17 residues. Germline CDR1 is MGHRA and CDR2 is YSYEKL. V lost 0 bases and J lost 0, with 14 bases in between. The CDR3 reads CASSQEFLDSNQETQYF. In nucleotides, the CDR3 is TGCGCCAGCAGCCAAGAGTTTCTGGACTCAAACCAAGAGACCCAGTACTTC.

The gene calls are TRBV14 and TRBJ1-3; D is perhaps TRBD1 (5 bases). The CDR3 is 18 amino acids. Trimming shortened V by 2 bases and J by 1 base, and 18 bases separated the two germline ends. The germline CDR1 and CDR2 sequences are SGHDN and FVKESK. DNA for the CDR3: TGTGCCAGCAGCCAACTTCACCCCGGGGCGATTTCTGGAAACACCATATATTTT. Translating gives CASSQLHPGAISGNTIYF.

The chain couples TRBV27 to TRBJ2-3; TRBD1 is a possible D gene (5 bases). CDR1 is MNHEY and CDR2 is SMNVEV in the germline V gene (reference sequence). The germline V and J ends were trimmed by 5 bases and 2 bases, with 14 bases remaining between them. CDR3 length: 15 amino acids. The CDR3 DNA reads TGTGCCAGCAGTAGAACAGGAAGACCCACAGATACGCAGTATTTT. It specifies CASSRTGRPTDTQYF.

A word on this clone: An end of the junction does not agree with germline; a read error may underlie this. This chain connects TRBV30 to TRBJ2-7; either TRBD1 or TRBD2 may fit D (5 bases each). The length of the CDR3 is 12 residues. Germline V lookup: CDR1 GTSNPN, CDR2 SVGIG (reference sequence). CDR3: CAWTRAGYEQYF. CDR3 nucleotide sequence: TGTGCATGGACCAGGGCGGGCTACGAGCAGTACTTC. Full variable domain (missing parts from reference TRBV30 and TRBJ2-7): SQTIHQWPATLVQPVGSPLSLECTVEGTSNPNLYWYRQAAGRGLQLLFYSVGIGQISSEVPQNLSASRPQDRQFILSSKKLLLSDSGFYLCAWTRAGYEQYFGPGTRLTVT.

In its sample, this clone was seen a few times. This sequence joins TRBV5-1 and TRBJ2-2; D remains ambiguous. Germline CDR1 SGHRS, CDR2 YFSETQ. The CDR3 has 12 amino acids. V was pared by 7 bases and J by 5 bases, with 9 bases between. The CDR3 nucleotides are TGCGCCAGCCGACCTAAGACCGGGGAGCTGTTTTTT. It translates to CASRPKTGELFF.

The chain uses TRBV27 and TRBJ2-1; 10 bases fit TRBD2. Germline V lookup: CDR1 MNHEY, CDR2 SMNVEV (reference sequence). CDR3 size: 14 residues. V dropped 11 bases and J dropped 4; count of bases not matched to a gene: 8. The CDR3 is CAGGAGGPYNEQFF. CDR3 coding DNA: TGTGCCGGGGGAGCGGGGGGGCCGTACAATGAGCAGTTCTTC.

CDR3 region: CSVIETGGITEAFF. Written as DNA, the CDR3 is TGCAGCGTTATCGAGACAGGGGGTATCACTGAAGCTTTCTTT. The chain carries TRBV29-1 and TRBJ1-1; the match to TRBD1 covers 9 bases. Germline CDR1 is SQVTM and CDR2 is ANQGSEA. The V gene end was trimmed by 5 bases and the J gene end by 4 bases; junction bases not matched to a gene: 8. This CDR3 has 14 amino acids.

This clone has only one observation. The chain links TRBV7-9 to TRBJ1-1; D call uncertain. Trimming left V 5 bases short and J 6 bases short, with 13 bases between. CDR3 length: 13 amino acids. Germline V gene data show CDR1 as SEHNR and CDR2 as FQNEAQ (reference sequence). The CDR3, as DNA: TGTGCCAGCAGCGGAACGTATATCGCTGAAGCTTTCTTT. It yields the protein CASSGTYIAEAFF. The full variable domain, rest sourced from reference TRBV7-9 and TRBJ1-1, is DTGVSQNPRHKITKRGQNVTFRCDPISEHNRLYWYRQTLGQGPEFLTYFQNEAQLEKSRLLSDRFSAERPKGSFSTLEIQRTEQGDSAMYLCASSGTYIAEAFFGQGTRLTVV.

The chain combines TRBV4-1 with TRBJ1-4; possibly TRBD1 for D (6 bases). The germline V gene encodes CDR1 MGHRA and CDR2 YSYEKL. The CDR3 is 15 residues long. V lost 4 bases, J lost 7 bases, and 16 bases lay in between. The CDR3 loop reads CASSRITGTGEKLFF. CDR3 in DNA: TGCGCCAGCAGCCGTATAACAGGGACTGGTGAAAAACTGTTTTTT.

This clone was picked up a small number of times. CDR3 sequence (DNA): TGTGCCAGCCTTCGAGGCGCCGGGGAGCTGTTTTTT. It is translated as CASLRGAGELFF. V is TRBV2 and J is TRBJ2-2; D remains ambiguous. Trimming stripped 8 bases from V and 6 bases from J, with 10 bases between. Per the germline V gene, CDR1 is SNHLY and CDR2 is FYNNEI. This CDR3 region has 12 residues. Filled out from reference TRBV2 and TRBJ2-2, the complete variable domain reads EPEVTQTPSHQVTQMGQEVILRCVPISNHLYFYWYRQILGQKVEFLVSFYNNEISEKSEIFDDQFSVERPDGSNFTLKIRSTKLEDSAMYFCASLRGAGELFFGEGSRLTVL.

This sequence joins TRBV27 and TRBJ1-5; D uncertain. The germline CDR1 and CDR2 sequences are MNHEY and SMNVEV (reference sequence). V gave up 8 bases and J gave up 7 bases, with 9 bases separating them. The CDR3 contains 11 residues. The CDR3 bases are TGTGCCAGCGGGAACCAGCAGCCCCAGCATTTT. The encoded protein is CASGNQQPQHF.

Only a few counts were recorded for this clone. This chain links TRBV14 with TRBJ2-3; D gene unclear. The CDR3 sequence is 14 residues long. The germline gives CDR1 SGHDN, CDR2 FVKESK. V lost 4 bases, J lost 2 bases, and 10 bases lay in between. The CDR3 here is CASSLVLFTDTQYF. The CDR3, as DNA: TGTGCCAGCAGCCTGGTCCTATTCACAGATACGCAGTATTTT.

The rearrangement uses TRBV6-5 and TRBJ1-2; 7 nucleotides align to TRBD1. Trimming removed 6 bases from V and 4 bases from J; junction bases left unmatched: 8. There are 14 residues in the CDR3. Germline-derived CDR1 and CDR2 are MNHEY and SVGAGI. The DNA for the CDR3 is TGTGCCAGCAGAGACCCGGGACAGTCCTATGGCTACACCTTC. Its translation is CASRDPGQSYGYTF.

There are a few counts of this clone. V gene TRBV15 combines with J gene TRBJ1-6; unclear D gene. This CDR3 is 15 amino acids long. From germline, CDR1 is LNHNV and CDR2 YYDKDF (reference sequence). V dropped 0 bases and J dropped 7 bases, with 10 bases sitting between them. CDR3 sequence reads: CATSRDLGVNSPLHF. The CDR3 nucleotides read TGTGCCACCAGCAGAGATCTTGGGGTCAATTCACCCCTCCACTTT.

The chain has TRBV27 and TRBJ2-1; no clear D gene. The CDR3 has 15 residues. The V gene's germline CDR1 is MNHEY and CDR2 SMNVEV (reference sequence). Trimming left V 5 bases short and J 0 bases short, with 11 bases between. The CDR3 DNA reads as TGTGCCAGCAGTCCAATTCCAAGCTCCTACAATGAGCAGTTCTTC. It specifies CASSPIPSSYNEQFF.

The CDR3 coding sequence is TGTGCCAGCAGCTTAGTAGGGAGTACAGATACGCAGTATTTT. The encoded protein is CASSLVGSTDTQYF. The J gene is TRBJ2-3, the V gene TRBV11-2, with TRBD2 as a possible D gene (5 bases). The germline CDR1 and CDR2 sequences are SGHAT and FQNNGV. V was trimmed by 1 base and J by 3 bases, leaving 8 bases between them. The CDR3 extends over 14 amino acids.

This chain connects TRBV7-2 to TRBJ2-4; D gene unclear. V lost 1 base to trimming and J lost 8 bases, with 12 bases between them. The V gene's germline CDR1 is SGHTA and CDR2 FQGNSA. The CDR3 runs to 14 residues. The DNA for the CDR3 is TGTGCCAGCAGCTTAGGAGGCGGTGGGGACATTCAGTACTTC. Translation: CASSLGGGGDIQYF. Drawing the rest from reference TRBV7-2 and TRBJ2-4, the complete variable domain is GAGVSQSPSNKVTEKGKDVELRCDPISGHTALYWYRQSLGQGLEFLIYFQGNSAPDKSGLPSDRFSAERTGGSVSTLTIQRTQQEDSAVYLCASSLGGGGDIQYFGAGTRLSVL.

This clone was detected only a few times. CDR3 coding DNA: TGTGCCACCAGCGGGGACAGGACCGGGGAGCTGTTTTTT. Translation gives CATSGDRTGELFF. The V call is TRBV15, the J call TRBJ2-2; 8 positions agree with TRBD1. CDR1 LNHNV and CDR2 YYDKDF come from the germline V gene (reference sequence). The CDR3 covers 13 residues. Losses at the gene ends were 5 bases for V and 5 bases for J; bases not matched to a gene: 1.

About this clone itself: One junction end disagrees with the germline gene, perhaps due to a read error. The V call is TRBV7-7, the J call TRBJ1-2; D gene unclear. This CDR3 comprises 15 residues. Germline CDR1 and CDR2: SSHAT and FNYEAQ (reference sequence). CDR3 coding DNA: TGTGCTAGCAGCTCATCGACACCCGAGGGATATGGCTACACCTTC. This codes for CASSSSTPEGYGYTF.

This chain uses TRBV6-6 with TRBJ1-2; D remains ambiguous. The V gene lost 8 bases and the J gene lost 1 base, with 11 bases spanning the gap. From germline, CDR1 is MNHNY and CDR2 SVGAGI (reference sequence). CDR3 length: 13 amino acids. The CDR3 protein is CASWGDINYGYTF. The DNA of the CDR3 is TGTGCCAGCTGGGGAGACATTAACTATGGCTACACCTTC.

The chain has TRBV7-9 and TRBJ2-3, with D tentatively TRBD2 (6 bases). V was clipped by 4 bases and J by 2 bases, with 10 bases between them. Germline CDR1 is SEHNR and CDR2 is FQNEAQ (reference sequence). CDR3 length equals 14 residues. For the CDR3, the DNA is TGTGCCAGCAGCTACGGGACTCTCACAGATACGCAGTATTTT. Translation: CASSYGTLTDTQYF.

This clone was counted once. The rearrangement links TRBV27 to TRBJ1-5; TRBD1 might be the D (6 bases). The germline CDR1 and CDR2 sequences are MNHEY and SMNVEV (reference sequence). This CDR3 comprises 15 residues. Trimming left V 7 bases short and J 2 bases short, with 15 bases between. The CDR3 protein is CASKVGAGGNQPQHF. The CDR3 nucleotides read TGTGCCAGCAAAGTTGGAGCAGGGGGCAATCAGCCCCAGCATTTT.

For the CDR3, the DNA is TGTGCCAGCACGGACCCTCGGGACCCCCAAGAGACCCAGTACTTC. This translates into CASTDPRDPQETQYF. The gene calls are TRBV2 and TRBJ2-5, with D perhaps matching TRBD1 or TRBD2 (5 bases each). Trimming removed 7 bases at V and 1 base at J, with 16 bases between. Germline values: CDR1 SNHLY, CDR2 FYNNEI. The CDR3 spans 15 residues. The full variable domain, its missing parts supplied by reference TRBV2 and TRBJ2-5, is EPEVTQTPSHQVTQMGQEVILRCVPISNHLYFYWYRQILGQKVEFLVSFYNNEISEKSEIFDDQFSVERPDGSNFTLKIRSTKLEDSAMYFCASTDPRDPQETQYFGPGTRLLVL.

The chain joins TRBV5-1 to TRBJ2-1, with 7 bases fitting TRBD2. V lost 6 bases, J lost 0 bases, and 3 bases stayed unmatched. This CDR3 is built from 14 residues. Germline CDR1 is SGHRS and CDR2 is YFSETQ. The CDR3 nucleotides are TGCGCCAGCAAGGCTAGCGGCTCCTACAATGAGCAGTTCTTC. This gives the protein CASKASGSYNEQFF. Drawing the rest from reference TRBV5-1 and TRBJ2-1, the complete variable domain is KAGVTQTPRYLIKTRGQQVTLSCSPISGHRSVSWYQQTPGQGLQFLFEYFSETQRNKGNFPGRFSGRQFSNSRSEMNVSTLELGDSALYLCASKASGSYNEQFFGPGTRLTVL.

This sequence joins TRBV7-6 and TRBJ2-5; D is undetermined. Trimming cost V 3 bases and J 3 bases, with 2 bases left between them. The V gene's germline CDR1 is SGHVS and CDR2 FNYEAQ. The length of the CDR3 is 11 residues. Here the CDR3 reads CASSFKETQYF. The CDR3 DNA reads as TGTGCCAGCAGCTTTAAAGAGACCCAGTACTTC.

This clone was detected only a few times. The rearrangement uses TRBV30 and TRBJ2-3, with 11 positions matching TRBD2. In germline, CDR1 is GTSNPN, CDR2 SVGIG (reference sequence). J was trimmed by 2 bases and V by 4 bases; bases with no gene match: 5. The CDR3 has 15 residues. The CDR3 DNA is TGTGCCTGGAACGTAGCGGGGGGGTACACAGATACGCAGTATTTT. Translating it yields CAWNVAGGYTDTQYF.

CDR3 DNA sequence: TGTGCCAGCAGTGGGGGGACTGGGACCTACGAGCAGTACTTC. This gives the protein CASSGGTGTYEQYF. V is TRBV2 and J is TRBJ2-7; tentatively, D is TRBD2 (6 bases). The CDR3 runs to 14 residues. Trimming shortened V by 4 bases and J by 2 bases, and 12 bases separated the two germline ends. Germline CDR1 and CDR2: SNHLY and FYNNEI.

Comment on this clone: Other DNA variants within this sample encode the same CDR3. The V and J genes are TRBV5-6 and TRBJ2-1; TRBD2 is a possible D gene (5 bases). This CDR3 is 12 amino acids long. V was trimmed by 0 bases and J by 10 bases, leaving 8 bases between them. Germline loops: CDR1 SGHDT, CDR2 YYEEEE. CDR3 nucleotides: TGTGCCAGCAGCTTGGGTCGGGGAGAGCAGTTCTTC. This codes for CASSLGRGEQFF.

The V gene is TRBV15, the J gene TRBJ1-1; D not certain. Trimming took off 0 bases at V and 8 bases at J, with 16 bases between the two ends. The CDR3 length is 15 residues. The V gene's germline CDR1 is LNHNV and CDR2 YYDKDF (reference sequence). CDR3 sequence (DNA): TGTGCCACCAGCAGAGATCGAGGAGGGAAACGGGAAGCTTTCTTT. The encoded protein is CATSRDRGGKREAFF.

The table lists this clone with a few counts. This chain connects TRBV7-9 to TRBJ1-1, with 10 nucleotides matching TRBD1. The germline gives CDR1 SEHNR, CDR2 FQNEAQ (reference sequence). J was trimmed by 4 bases and V by 5 bases; bases with no gene match: 13. The CDR3 has 17 residues. Here the CDR3 reads CASSKNSRQGALTEAFF. Here the CDR3 DNA reads TGTGCCAGCAGCAAGAATTCACGACAGGGGGCTCTCACTGAAGCTTTCTTT.